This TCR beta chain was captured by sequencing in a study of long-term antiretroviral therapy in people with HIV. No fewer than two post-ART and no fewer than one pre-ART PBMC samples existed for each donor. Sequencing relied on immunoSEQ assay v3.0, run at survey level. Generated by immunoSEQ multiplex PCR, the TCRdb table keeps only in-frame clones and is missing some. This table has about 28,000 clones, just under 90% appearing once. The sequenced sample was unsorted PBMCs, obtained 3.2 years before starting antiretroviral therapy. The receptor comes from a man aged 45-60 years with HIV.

CDR3 protein: CASSSLTGVPKETQYF. CDR3 bases: TGTGCCAGCAGTTCATTGACAGGGGTTCCCAAAGAGACCCAGTACTTC. The rearrangement links TRBV27 to TRBJ2-5, with 8 bases matching TRBD1. CDR1 MNHEY and CDR2 SMNVEV come from the germline V gene (reference sequence). V lost 4 bases, J lost 3 bases, and 10 bases stayed unmatched. This CDR3 contains 16 residues.